This TCR beta chain was profiled in a study of shared clonotypes between healthy human individuals. General study points: Naive subsets tended to show greater estimated richness than memory subsets. Few donors limited the genetic and exposure-history diversity represented.

About this clone itself: Its antigen is unidentified.

Each sample came from a Caucasian adult donor living in Nashville, Tennessee. TCRdb keeps only in-frame clones here, not all; method: immunoSEQ multiplex PCR. The table lists some 1,400,000 clones, around 95% of them singletons, with 1% to 1.5% in the top ten. V gave up 6 bases and J gave up 3 bases, with 13 bases separating them. The germline V gene encodes CDR1 LNHDA and CDR2 SQIVND (reference sequence). The CDR3 length is 14 residues. This clonotype was sampled from a young man in good health. The chain has TRBV19 and TRBJ2-3, with D perhaps matching TRBD1 (6 bases). Sequencing used naive CD4+ T cells sorted from blood. Subset indicated: CD45RA+ positively selected. CDR3 nucleotide sequence: TGTGCCAGTAGGACTCACCAGGGGACAGATACGCAGTATTTT. Translation: CASRTHQGTDTQYF. The full variable domain, with the rest looked up from reference TRBV19 and TRBJ2-3, is DGGITQSPKYLFRKEGQNVTLSCEQNLNHDAMYWYRQDPGQGLRLIYYSQIVNDFQKGDIAEGYSVSREKKESFPLTVTSAQKNPTAFYLCASRTHQGTDTQYFGPGTRLTVL.